Each of the 6 T cell receptor beta chains below was sequenced from the same sample in a study of cytomegalovirus exposure and HLA in healthy donors. The PCR used 60 Vbeta and 13 Jbeta primers. Method: immunoSEQ multiplex PCR; TCRdb's copy keeps in-frame clones and lacks some. This table has 180,000 or so clones, over 70% appearing once. The sequenced sample was PBMCs. These receptors originate from a female donor in good health and CMV-seronegative.

The V gene is TRBV14, the J gene TRBJ2-3; 11 positions agree with TRBD1. Germline V gene data show CDR1 as SGHDN and CDR2 as FVKESK. This CDR3 spans 17 amino acids. The V segment lost 4 bases and the J segment 0 bases; nucleotides outside the gene matches: 6. Here the CDR3 reads CASSPTWTGGSTDTQYF. The CDR3 DNA reads TGTGCCAGCAGCCCAACTTGGACAGGGGGCAGCACAGATACGCAGTATTTT.

The chain joins TRBV5-6 to TRBJ1-2; 9 bases line up with TRBD1. The V gene end was trimmed by 4 bases and the J gene end by 11 bases; junction bases not matched to a gene: 12. The CDR3 has 14 amino acids. In germline, CDR1 is SGHDT, CDR2 YYEEEE. The CDR3 bases are TGTGCCAGCAGCCAATCGAGCGGGACAGGGAGTTACACCTTC. This sequence encodes CASSQSSGTGSYTF. The variable domain in full, with the rest retrieved from reference TRBV5-6 and TRBJ1-2, is DAGVTQSPTHLIKTRGQQVTLRCSPKSGHDTVSWYQQALGQGPQFIFQYYEEEERQRGNFPDRFSGHQFPNYSSELNVNALLLGDSALYLCASSQSSGTGSYTFGSGTRLTVV.

The V and J genes are TRBV5-6 and TRBJ2-3; weak D call: TRBD2 (6 bases). V was clipped by 0 bases and J by 0 bases, with 11 bases between them. This CDR3 region has 16 residues. Germline CDR1 and CDR2: SGHDT and YYEEEE. Here the CDR3 reads CASSLGSGLSTDTQYF. CDR3 DNA: TGTGCCAGCAGCTTGGGCAGCGGGTTGAGCACAGATACGCAGTATTTT.

The V call is TRBV25-1, the J call TRBJ2-7, with a tentative D call TRBD2 (6 bases). CDR1 MGHDK and CDR2 SYGVNS come from the germline V gene. Trimming removed 1 base from V and 0 bases from J, with 10 bases in between. The CDR3 is made up of 15 amino acids. CDR3 in DNA: TGTGCCAGCAGTGAATCAGGGACTTTCTCCTACGAGCAGTACTTC. Amino acids: CASSESGTFSYEQYF.

J is TRBJ2-6 and V is TRBV7-9, with 7 bases identical to TRBD1. Germline assignment: CDR1 SEHNR and CDR2 FQNEAQ (reference sequence). V lost 5 bases to trimming and J lost 0 bases; unmatched junction nucleotides: 10. CDR3 size: 18 residues. CDR3 in DNA: TGTGCCAGCAGCCCTACAGGGGTACTCCTCTCTGGGGCCAACGTCCTGACTTTC. Its translation: CASSPTGVLLSGANVLTF.

V gene TRBV6-1 combines with J gene TRBJ2-2, with TRBD2 matching 10 bases. The CDR3 spans 15 residues. CDR1 and CDR2 (germline): MNHNS, SASEGT. Losses at the gene ends were 3 bases for V and 5 bases for J; bases not matched to a gene: 3. This CDR3 is CASSELAGVTGELFF. The CDR3 bases are TGTGCCAGCAGTGAGCTAGCGGGAGTGACCGGGGAGCTGTTTTTT.